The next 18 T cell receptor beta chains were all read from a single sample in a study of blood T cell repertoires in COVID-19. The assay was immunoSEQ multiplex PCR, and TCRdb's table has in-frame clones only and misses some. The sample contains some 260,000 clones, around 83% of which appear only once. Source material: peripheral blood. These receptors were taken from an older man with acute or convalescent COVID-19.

CDR3 nucleotide sequence: TGCAGTAGCGGGAAGACAGATACGCAGTATTTT. As protein: CSSGKTDTQYF. The rearrangement uses TRBV20-1 and TRBJ2-3, with 7 positions matching TRBD2. V trimming: 8 bases; J trimming: 3 bases; junction bases outside the gene matches: 2. Germline CDR1 is DFQATT and CDR2 is SNEGSKA (reference sequence). This CDR3 region has 11 residues.

The CDR3 loop reads CASSVYGGNTIYF. Here the CDR3 DNA reads TGTGCCAGCAGTGTATACGGTGGAAACACCATATATTTT. V usage is TRBV2 and J usage is TRBJ1-3; D gene uncertain. V dropped 4 bases and J dropped 3 bases, with 7 bases sitting between them. There are 13 residues in the CDR3. Looked up from germline, CDR1 is SNHLY and CDR2 is FYNNEI.

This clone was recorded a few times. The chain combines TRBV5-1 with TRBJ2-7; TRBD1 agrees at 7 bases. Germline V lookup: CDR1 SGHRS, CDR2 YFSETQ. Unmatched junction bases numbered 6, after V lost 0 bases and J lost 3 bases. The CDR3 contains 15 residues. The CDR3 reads CASSLVRQGGYEQYF. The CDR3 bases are TGCGCCAGCAGCTTGGTCCGACAGGGTGGCTACGAGCAGTACTTC.

CDR3 in DNA: TGCAGCGTTGGTGGGCAGGCGTTAGCCAAAAACATTCAGTACTTC. Translation: CSVGGQALAKNIQYF. This chain connects TRBV29-1 to TRBJ2-4; D gene uncertain. This CDR3 is 15 amino acids long. Trimming pared 4 bases from V and 0 bases from J, leaving 13 bases between. CDR1 SQVTM and CDR2 ANQGSEA come from the germline V gene.

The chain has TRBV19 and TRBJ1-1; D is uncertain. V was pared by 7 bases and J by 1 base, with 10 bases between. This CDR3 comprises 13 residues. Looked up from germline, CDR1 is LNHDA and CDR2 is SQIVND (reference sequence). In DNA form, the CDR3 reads TGTGCCAGTAACCCAGGTTCGAACACTGAAGCTTTCTTT. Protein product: CASNPGSNTEAFF.

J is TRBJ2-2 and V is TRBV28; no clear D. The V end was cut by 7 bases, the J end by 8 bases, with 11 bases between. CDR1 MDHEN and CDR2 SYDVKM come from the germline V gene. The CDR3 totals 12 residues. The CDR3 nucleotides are TGTGCCAGCACTTTCACGCAGGGGGAGCTGTTTTTT. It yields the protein CASTFTQGELFF.

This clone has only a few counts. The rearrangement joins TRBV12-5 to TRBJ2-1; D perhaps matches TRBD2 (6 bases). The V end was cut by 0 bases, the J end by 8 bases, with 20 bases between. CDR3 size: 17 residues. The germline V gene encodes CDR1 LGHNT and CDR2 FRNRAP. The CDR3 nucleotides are TGTGCTAGTGGTTTGGTACAGGTCGGGAGCTATAAAGATGAGCAGTTCTTC. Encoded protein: CASGLVQVGSYKDEQFF.

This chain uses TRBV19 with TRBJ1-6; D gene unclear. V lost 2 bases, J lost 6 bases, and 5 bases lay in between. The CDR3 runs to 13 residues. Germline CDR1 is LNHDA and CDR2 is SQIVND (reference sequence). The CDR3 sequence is CASSISVNSPLHF. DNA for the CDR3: TGTGCCAGTAGTATAAGCGTTAATTCACCCCTCCACTTT. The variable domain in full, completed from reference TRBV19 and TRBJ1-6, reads DGGITQSPKYLFRKEGQNVTLSCEQNLNHDAMYWYRQDPGQGLRLIYYSQIVNDFQKGDIAEGYSVSREKKESFPLTVTSAQKNPTAFYLCASSISVNSPLHFGNGTRLTVT.

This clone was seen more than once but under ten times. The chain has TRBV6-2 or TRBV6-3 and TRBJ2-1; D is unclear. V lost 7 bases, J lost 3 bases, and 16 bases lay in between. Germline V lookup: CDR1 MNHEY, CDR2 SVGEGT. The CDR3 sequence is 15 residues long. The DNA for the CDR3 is TGTGCCAGCACCCCCAACTCCCCCCTCTACAATGAGCAGTTCTTC. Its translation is CASTPNSPLYNEQFF.

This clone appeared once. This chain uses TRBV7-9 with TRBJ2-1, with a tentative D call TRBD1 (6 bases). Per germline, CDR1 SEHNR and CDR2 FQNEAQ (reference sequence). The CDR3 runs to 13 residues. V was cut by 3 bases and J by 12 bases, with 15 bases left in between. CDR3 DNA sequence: TGTGCCAGCAGCTTTGAGGGGGACACCGGGCAGTTCTTC. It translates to CASSFEGDTGQFF.

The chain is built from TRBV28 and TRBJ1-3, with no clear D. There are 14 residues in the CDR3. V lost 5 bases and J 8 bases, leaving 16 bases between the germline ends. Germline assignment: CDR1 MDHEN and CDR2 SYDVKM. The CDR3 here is CASSLRGMSYTIYF. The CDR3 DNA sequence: TGTGCCAGCAGTCTCCGAGGAATGAGTTACACCATATATTTT.

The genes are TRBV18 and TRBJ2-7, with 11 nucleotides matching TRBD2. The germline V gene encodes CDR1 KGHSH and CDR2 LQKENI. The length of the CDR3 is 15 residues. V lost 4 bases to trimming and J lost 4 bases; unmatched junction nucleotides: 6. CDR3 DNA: TGTGCCAGCTCACTTCCCGGGACTAGCGGTTACGAGCAGTACTTC. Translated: CASSLPGTSGYEQYF. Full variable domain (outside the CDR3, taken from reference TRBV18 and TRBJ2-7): NAGVMQNPRHLVRRRGQEARLRCSPMKGHSHVYWYRQLPEEGLKFMVYLQKENIIDESGMPKERFSAEFPKEGPSILRIQQVVRGDSAAYFCASSLPGTSGYEQYFGPGTRLTVT.

The CDR3 here is CASRIQGEVTGELFF. CDR3 nucleotide sequence: TGTGCCAGCAGGATCCAAGGGGAGGTGACCGGGGAGCTGTTTTTT. The chain couples TRBV6-5 to TRBJ2-2; TRBD2 is a possible D gene (6 bases). Trimming shortened V by 6 bases and J by 5 bases, and 16 bases separated the two germline ends. The CDR3 spans 15 residues. CDR1 is MNHEY and CDR2 is SVGAGI in the germline V gene.

CDR3 protein: CASRAQGAIETGEQYF. CDR3 coding DNA: TGTGCCAGCAGAGCCCAGGGGGCGATCGAAACGGGAGAGCAGTACTTC. This chain uses TRBV27 with TRBJ2-7; 8 bases are a match to TRBD1. CDR3 size: 16 residues. J gave up 7 bases and V 6 bases, and 17 bases lay outside the gene matches. From germline, CDR1 is MNHEY and CDR2 SMNVEV (reference sequence).

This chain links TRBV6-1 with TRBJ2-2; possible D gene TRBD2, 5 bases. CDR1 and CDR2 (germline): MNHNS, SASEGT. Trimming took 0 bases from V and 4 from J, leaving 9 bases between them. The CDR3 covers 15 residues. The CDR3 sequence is CASSEAPGSTGELFF. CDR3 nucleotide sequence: TGTGCCAGCAGTGAAGCGCCGGGAAGCACCGGGGAGCTGTTTTTT.

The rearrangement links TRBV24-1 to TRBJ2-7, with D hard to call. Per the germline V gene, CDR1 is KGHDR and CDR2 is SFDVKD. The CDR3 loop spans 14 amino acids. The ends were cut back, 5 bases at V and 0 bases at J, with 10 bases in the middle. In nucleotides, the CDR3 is TGTGCCACCAGTGGGCAGGAAAGCTCCTACGAGCAGTACTTC. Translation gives CATSGQESSYEQYF.

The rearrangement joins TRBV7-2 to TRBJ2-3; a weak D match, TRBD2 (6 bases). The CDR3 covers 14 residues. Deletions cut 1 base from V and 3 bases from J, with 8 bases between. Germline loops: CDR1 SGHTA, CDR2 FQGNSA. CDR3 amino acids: CASSLVSGTDTQYF. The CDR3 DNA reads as TGTGCCAGCAGCTTAGTTAGCGGAACAGATACGCAGTATTTT.

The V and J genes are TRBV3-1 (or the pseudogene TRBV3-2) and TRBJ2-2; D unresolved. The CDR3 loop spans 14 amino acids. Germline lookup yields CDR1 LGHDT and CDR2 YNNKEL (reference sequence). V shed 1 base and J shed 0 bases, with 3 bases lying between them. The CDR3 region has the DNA TGTGCCAGCAGCCAAGTAACGAACACCGGGGAGCTGTTTTTT. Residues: CASSQVTNTGELFF.